This T cell receptor (beta chain) came from a study of vaccination effects on CD4 cells after COVID-19. As for the study in general: Two convalescent patients provided samples 16 days and one week prevaccination.

Clones were read by immunoSEQ multiplex PCR, and TCRdb kept only the in-frame ones, dropping some. The sample contains tens of thousands of clones, 75% to 85% of which appear only once. Germline-derived CDR1 and CDR2 are SGHVS and FNYEAQ. V was cut by 4 bases and J by 7 bases, with 17 bases left in between. The CDR3 is 15 amino acids. Using viral peptide pools, the ViraFEST assay grew out antigen-specific CD4+ T cells prior to sequencing. Following culture for approximately 11 days, CD4+ T cells were isolated. The infection with SARS-CoV-2 (confirmed by PCR) occurred in this person between March and December 2020. In culture with about 9.7 IU/ml IL-2 and approximately 9.1 ug/ml peptides, PBMC were grown at roughly 2 million per well. Pooled HIV-1 Nef peptides were the negative control culture. Notes on this clone: Its specificity is not known.

Sample: CD4+ T cells from PBMCs cultured with HIV peptides, taken before COVID-19 vaccination. Documented subset: HIV-1 Nef peptide pool negative control/reference culture. The receptor was isolated from a human donor who had a prior SARS-CoV-2 infection. The chain couples TRBV7-6 to TRBJ2-1; D gene uncertain. This CDR3 reads CASSSTYRGRNEQFF. For the CDR3, the DNA is TGTGCCAGCAGCTCGACGTACCGTGGACGAAATGAGCAGTTCTTC.